Listed below are T cell receptor beta chains from one sample, sequenced in a study of T cell responses to AZD1222 COVID-19 vaccine. Assay used: immunoSEQ multiplex PCR; TCRdb lists only in-frame clones, some missing. This table holds more than 50,000 clones, around 79% found once. The sequencing used peripheral blood, collected on day 0 of MenACWY control vaccination. The receptor set was obtained from an adult in good health. Both conserved end residues are part of each CDR3. The D gene is left open where the match is weak. A row's size may be missing; if present it is once, few, many or a size class.

CDR3 protein,CDR3 DNA,J gene,D gene,clone size,V gene
CASSPDGNTEAFF,TGTGCCAGCAGCCCGGACGGGAACACTGAAGCTTTCTTT,TRBJ1-1,-,-,TRBV7-3
CASGDRFYGYTF,TGTGCCAGTGGGGACAGATTCTATGGCTACACCTTC,TRBJ1-2,TRBD1,-,TRBV19
CASLIGARAFF,TGTGCCAGTCTGATAGGGGCCCGAGCTTTCTTT,TRBJ1-1,-,-,TRBV6-5
CASRGDNQPQHF,TGTGCCAGCAGGGGTGACAATCAGCCCCAGCATTTT,TRBJ1-5,-,-,TRBV2
CASSSYMDRENEQYF,TGCGCCAGCAGCTCTTACATGGACAGGGAGAACGAGCAGTACTTC,TRBJ2-7,TRBD1,-,TRBV5-1
CASSYAASGTRDEQFF,TGTGCCAGCAGTTACGCGGCTAGCGGGACGAGGGATGAGCAGTTCTTC,TRBJ2-1,TRBD2,-,TRBV6-2/TRBV6-3
CASSLGGEAKNIQYF,TGTGCCAGCAGCCTGGGGGGGGAAGCCAAAAACATTCAGTACTTC,TRBJ2-4,TRBD2,-,TRBV5-4
CASSLAPGEEKLFF,TGCGCCAGCAGCCTAGCACCCGGAGAGGAAAAACTGTTTTTT,TRBJ1-4,-,-,TRBV4-3
CATTGNRDYGYTF,TGTGCCACTACAGGGAACCGGGACTATGGCTACACCTTC,TRBJ1-2,-,once,TRBV2
CASSPALRGSPLHF,TGTGCCTCCTCCCCGGCTCTACGGGGTTCACCCCTCCACTTT,TRBJ1-6,-,-,TRBV28
CASRADRASNQPQHF,TGTGCCAGCAGGGCGGACAGGGCGAGCAATCAGCCCCAGCATTTT,TRBJ1-5,TRBD1,-,TRBV2
CASSIGLASEQFF,TGTGCCAGTAGTATAGGCCTAGCGTCTGAGCAGTTCTTC,TRBJ2-1,-,-,TRBV19
CSVEVRLGANEQFF,TGCAGCGTTGAAGTTCGTTTAGGGGCCAATGAGCAGTTCTTC,TRBJ2-1,-,-,TRBV29-1
CATSGGTGSGEQYF,TGTGCCACCTCGGGGGGGACAGGGTCTGGCGAGCAGTACTTC,TRBJ2-7,-,-,TRBV28
CASRGGSSYNEQFF,TGTGCCAGCAGAGGGGGGAGCTCTTACAATGAGCAGTTCTTC,TRBJ2-1,-,-,TRBV11-2
CASTRDGQGARGYTF,TGTGCCAGCACCCGAGATGGACAGGGGGCAAGAGGCTACACCTTC,TRBJ1-2,TRBD1,-,TRBV2
CASSLYRRPNEQFF,TGCGCCAGCAGCTTGTATCGCAGACCCAATGAGCAGTTCTTC,TRBJ2-1,-,-,TRBV5-1
CASSLGQKNTEAFF,TGTGCCAGCAGTTTGGGACAGAAGAACACTGAAGCTTTCTTT,TRBJ1-1,TRBD1,few,TRBV28
CAWERLTGEWGNGYTF,TGTGCCTGGGAGAGATTGACAGGGGAATGGGGGAATGGCTACACCTTC,TRBJ1-2,TRBD1,few,TRBV30
CASSLSPSYNSPLHF,TGTGCCAGCAGCTTGAGTCCCTCCTATAATTCACCCCTCCACTTT,TRBJ1-6,-,-,TRBV5-5
CASSDNRPGANVLTF,TGTGCCAGTAGTGATAACAGGCCTGGGGCCAACGTCCTGACTTTC,TRBJ2-6,-,-,TRBV19
CAWSLGDPEDTQYF,TGTGCCTGGAGTCTCGGGGACCCGGAGGATACGCAGTATTTT,TRBJ2-3,-,-,TRBV30
CASSDGAQRHEQYF,TGTGCCAGCAGTGATGGGGCCCAAAGGCACGAGCAGTACTTC,TRBJ2-7,-,few,TRBV2
CASSQAPTGPEKLFF,TGCGCCAGCAGCCAGGCGCCGACAGGCCCTGAAAAACTGTTTTTT,TRBJ1-4,-,few,TRBV4-1
CASSLLIGDRSGNTIYF,TGTGCCAGCAGCTTACTCATAGGGGACCGCTCTGGAAACACCATATATTTT,TRBJ1-3,-,few,TRBV11-2
CASSPRLAGDEDEQFF,TGTGCCAGCAGCCCGCGACTAGCGGGGGATGAGGATGAGCAGTTCTTC,TRBJ2-1,TRBD2,-,TRBV7-6
CASSFSPRGRSANEKLFF,TGTGCCAGCAGCTTTTCTCCCAGGGGGCGGTCGGCTAATGAAAAACTGTTTTTT,TRBJ1-4,TRBD1,-,TRBV5-5
CASSVEPYNEQFF,TGTGCCAGCAGCGTCGAGCCATACAATGAGCAGTTCTTC,TRBJ2-1,-,-,TRBV9
CASSPKTGPGELFF,TGTGCCAGCTCACCAAAGACAGGGCCCGGGGAGCTGTTTTTT,TRBJ2-2,TRBD1,-,TRBV18
CASSLERQSEQYF,TGTGCCAGCAGCTTAGAAAGACAGTCCGAGCAGTACTTC,TRBJ2-7,-,-,TRBV7-2
CASSPAQSNTGELFF,TGTGCCAGCTCACCAGCACAGTCCAACACCGGGGAGCTGTTTTTT,TRBJ2-2,-,-,TRBV18
CASSVGSGEETQYF,TGTGCCAGCAGCGTAGGTTCAGGAGAAGAGACCCAGTACTTC,TRBJ2-5,-,-,TRBV9
CASSERGFGGIGNQPQHF,TGTGCCAGCAGTGAAAGGGGATTTGGAGGGATCGGCAATCAGCCCCAGCATTTT,TRBJ1-5,-,-,TRBV6-1
CASSLAGGPTDTQYF,TGTGCCAGCAGTTTAGCCGGGGGGCCCACAGATACGCAGTATTTT,TRBJ2-3,-,-,TRBV6-5
CASSFGPGTGGSYTF,TGTGCCAGCAGCTTTGGTCCCGGGACAGGGGGGAGCTACACCTTC,TRBJ1-2,TRBD1,-,TRBV5-4
CASRGLTGTRNTIYF,TGTGCCAGCAGGGGACTGACCGGCACCCGAAACACCATATATTTT,TRBJ1-3,-,-,TRBV6-5
CASSSRPQGAYEQYF,TGTGCCAGCAGTTCAAGGCCACAGGGTGCCTACGAGCAGTACTTC,TRBJ2-7,-,once,TRBV28
CASSLAAVGATEAFF,TGCGCCAGCAGCTTGGCAGCCGTGGGTGCCACTGAAGCTTTCTTT,TRBJ1-1,-,-,TRBV5-1
CAWAPRSPGAGNSPDTQYF,TGTGCCTGGGCCCCCCGCAGCCCGGGGGCGGGAAATTCCCCAGATACGCAGTATTTT,TRBJ2-3,-,once,TRBV30
CASSDPTIDREVDSPLHF,TGTGCCAGCAGTGATCCTACCATCGACAGGGAGGTGGATTCACCCCTCCACTTT,TRBJ1-6,TRBD1,-,TRBV2
CASSFGGGLSEAFF,TGTGCCAGCAGCTTTGGGGGAGGCCTTTCTGAAGCTTTCTTT,TRBJ1-1,-,once,TRBV5-6
CASSVDGTGYNEQFF,TGTGCCAGCAGTGTCGACGGGACAGGGTACAATGAGCAGTTCTTC,TRBJ2-1,TRBD1,-,TRBV6-4
CSASGAGLIPDTQYF,TGCAGTGCTAGTGGGGCCGGACTAATCCCAGATACGCAGTATTTT,TRBJ2-3,-,-,TRBV20-1
CASSTSGSHTEAFF,TGTGCCAGCAGCACGTCAGGTTCTCACACTGAAGCTTTCTTT,TRBJ1-1,-,-,TRBV3-1/TRBV3-2
CASSYGGGASYEQYF,TGTGCCAGCAGCTATGGGGGAGGGGCCTCCTACGAGCAGTACTTC,TRBJ2-7,TRBD2,-,TRBV13
CASSSPSYEQYF,TGTGCCAGCAGCTCCCCCTCCTACGAGCAGTACTTC,TRBJ2-7,-,-,TRBV7-3
CASSPLGRGAAPGEQFF,TGTGCCAGCTCACCACTTGGGCGGGGGGCAGCGCCCGGTGAGCAGTTCTTC,TRBJ2-1,TRBD2,few,TRBV18
CASSQDRLAEETQYF,TGCGCCAGCAGCCAAGATCGGCTAGCGGAAGAGACCCAGTACTTC,TRBJ2-5,TRBD2,-,TRBV4-3
CASSRTGTRAYNEQFF,TGTGCCAGCAGCCGAACCGGGACTAGGGCCTACAATGAGCAGTTCTTC,TRBJ2-1,TRBD2,-,TRBV5-4
CASSLGQGASGYTF,TGCGCCAGCAGCTTGGGACAGGGGGCGAGTGGCTACACCTTC,TRBJ1-2,TRBD1,-,TRBV5-1
CASSGSGPSNTGELFF,TGTGCCAGCAGCGGTAGCGGGCCATCGAACACCGGGGAGCTGTTTTTT,TRBJ2-2,TRBD2,-,TRBV9
CASSFRGSNEQYF,TGTGCCAGCAGTTTTAGGGGGTCCAACGAGCAGTACTTC,TRBJ2-7,-,-,TRBV12-3/TRBV12-4
CASSGTGVNEKLFF,TGTGCCAGCAGCGGTACAGGGGTGAATGAAAAACTGTTTTTT,TRBJ1-4,TRBD1,-,TRBV3-1/TRBV3-2
CATLRLGVPYGYTF,TGTGCCACCTTGAGATTAGGCGTACCCTATGGCTACACCTTC,TRBJ1-2,-,-,TRBV21-1
CASSMVQGAGSNQPQHF,TGTGCCAGTAGTATGGTACAGGGGGCTGGGAGCAATCAGCCCCAGCATTTT,TRBJ1-5,TRBD1,-,TRBV19